This T cell receptor (beta chain) was sequenced for a study of neurological immune-mediated disorders. This clonotype came up many times. Its antigen is still unknown. Study-level points and caveats: Private repertoires in all groups were suggested by the absence of shared CDR3 amino acid sequences among expanded clones across subjects. HTLV-1-associated myelopathy led in TCR clonal expansion, while multiple sclerosis ranked lowest, below healthy controls.

This CDR3 is 14 amino acids long. Germline lookup yields CDR1 MRHNA and CDR2 SNTAGT. V lost 2 bases to trimming and J lost 0 bases, with 6 bases between them. A 10-nucleotide random UMI tagged transcripts in template-switch 5'RACE cDNA synthesis. TCRdb reanalysed the 5' RACE reads using MiXCR and keeps one entry per CDR3 protein. The sample lists about 22,000 distinct CDR3 sequences; around a sixth were seen once. Material: CD8+ T cells from blood. J is TRBJ2-3 and V is TRBV6-4, with D perhaps TRBD2 (5 bases). The clonotype originates from a woman in her late teens or twenties with multiple sclerosis. The CDR3 DNA follows: TGTGCCAGCAGTGACGAGGGAAGCACAGATACGCAGTATTTT. Protein product: CASSDEGSTDTQYF.